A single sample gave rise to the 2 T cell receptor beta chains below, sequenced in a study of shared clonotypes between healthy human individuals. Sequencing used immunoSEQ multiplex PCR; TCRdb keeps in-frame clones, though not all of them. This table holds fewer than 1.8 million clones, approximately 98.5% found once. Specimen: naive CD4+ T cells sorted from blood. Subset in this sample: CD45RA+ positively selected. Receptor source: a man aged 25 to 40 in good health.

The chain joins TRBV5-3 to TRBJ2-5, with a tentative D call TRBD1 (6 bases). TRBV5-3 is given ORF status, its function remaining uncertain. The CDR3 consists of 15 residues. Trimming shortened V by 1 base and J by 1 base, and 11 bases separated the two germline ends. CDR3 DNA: TGTGCCAGAAGCTTGTTTGGGACAACCCAAGAGACCCAGTACTTC. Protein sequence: CARSLFGTTQETQYF.

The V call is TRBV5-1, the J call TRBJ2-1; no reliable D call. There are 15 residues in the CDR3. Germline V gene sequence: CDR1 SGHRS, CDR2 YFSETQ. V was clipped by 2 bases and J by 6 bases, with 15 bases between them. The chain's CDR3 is CASSLKFWGFNEQFF. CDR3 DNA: TGCGCCAGCAGCTTAAAGTTTTGGGGTTTCAATGAGCAGTTCTTC.